This note documents a single T cell receptor beta chain sequence. Its target is unknown. Patients who underwent sequencing had shown CD8+CD57+ cell expansion by flow cytometry. The patients, all of them, had severe acquired aplastic anemia. This sample stems from a study of CD8+CD57+ T cells in acquired aplastic anemia. Looking at the study overall: Sorting CD4+ and CD8+ cells gave DNA averaging about 3.1 ug. Findings and limits, study-wide: Approximately 30 was the count of CD8+ CDR3 sequences that patients shared with controls.

Germline CDR1 reads SGHRS; CDR2 reads YFSETQ. V shed 3 bases and J shed 8 bases, with 8 bases lying between them. The CDR3 length is 11 residues. Profiling that covered TCR beta VDJ and CDR3 relied on genomic DNA as its template. Each CDR3 protein gets one entry after TCRdb re-called the reads with MiXCR. This sample has a few hundred thousand distinct CDR3 sequences, with under 65% found just once. The chain uses TRBV5-1 and TRBJ1-1, with D possibly TRBD1 on 5 matching bases. The sequenced sample consisted of sorted CD4+, CD8+, or CD8+CD57+ T cells (not recorded which) from PBMCs. The origin of this receptor is a human donor with aplastic anemia. CDR3 nucleotide sequence: TGCGCCAGCAGCTCAGGACAAGAAGCTTTCTTT. It codes for CASSSGQEAFF.